The sequence of this T cell receptor beta chain was determined in a study of OX40 agonist ivuxolimab in advanced cancers. The overall study: A history of anti-PD-1, anti-PD-L1 or anti-CTLA-4 therapy was acceptable, and 40% to 45% had some. Three patients showed partial responses: one hepatocellular carcinoma and two cutaneous melanoma cases.

In its sample, this clone was seen once. The table came from immunoSEQ multiplex PCR; TCRdb's copy has only in-frame clones and leaves some out. The sample lists more than 50,000 clones; more than 75% were seen once. Germline trimming cut 3 bases from V and 0 bases from J; bases unmatched to any gene: 7. From germline, CDR1 is LNHNV and CDR2 YYDKDF (reference sequence). There are 16 residues in the CDR3. The clonotype originates from an adult with an advanced solid tumor such as melanoma, head and neck, liver or kidney cancer. The sample here was CD4+ or CD8+ T cells sorted from blood, taken in a trial of the OX40 agonist ivuxolimab. The chain is built from TRBV15 and TRBJ2-5; 7 nucleotides agree with TRBD1. The CDR3 spells CATSRGTAFYQETQYF. The CDR3, as DNA: TGTGCCACCAGCAGGGGGACAGCTTTTTACCAAGAGACCCAGTACTTC.